This record concerns one TCR beta chain sequence. Sequenced by immunoSEQ multiplex PCR; TCRdb stores in-frame clones only, minus some. Among 150,000 or so clones listed, 75% to 90% were seen once. Germline CDR1 SGHTA, CDR2 FQGNSA. The CDR3 is 14 residues long. V lost 5 bases to trimming and J lost 5 bases, with 14 bases between them. The data are from a study of blood T cell repertoires in COVID-19. The clonotype originates from an older woman with COVID-19, enrolled during active disease. The sample consisted of peripheral blood. The chain links TRBV7-2 to TRBJ2-3; tentative D call: TRBD2 (6 bases). Written as DNA, the CDR3 is TGTGCCAGCAGCCCCATAGCGGAAAAAGATACGCAGTATTTT. This encodes CASSPIAEKDTQYF.